Here is one TCR beta chain with its context. Its specificity is not known. This sample was taken from a study of shared clonotypes between healthy human individuals. Across the study: Used for every donor were three CD4 naive, three CD4 memory, two CD8 naive and one CD8 memory plate. Study-level results: The study sampled only blood, and tissue repertoires likely differ.

Using immunoSEQ multiplex PCR, the repertoire was profiled, and TCRdb retains in-frame clones only, with some absent. The table shows some 2.4 million clones, with 93% occurring only once. This CDR3 comprises 13 residues. Germline V gives CDR1 LGHNT, CDR2 FRNRAP. Trimming cost V 5 bases and J 4 bases, with 10 bases left between them. The sequencing input was naive CD4+ T cells from PBMCs. Described subset: CD45RA+ positively selected. The chain combines TRBV12-5 with TRBJ2-3; D gene uncertain. The receptor comes from a man aged 18 to 30 in good health. Some clones in this sample may be carry-over from other donors' samples. The CDR3 DNA sequence: TGTGCTAGTGGTCACGCTTCTCCAGATACGCAGTATTTT. Translating it yields CASGHASPDTQYF.